The rows below give T cell receptor beta chains drawn from one sample of a study of blood T cell repertoires in COVID-19. TCRdb keeps only in-frame clones here, not all; method: immunoSEQ multiplex PCR. The table shows approximately 210,000 clones, with approximately 80% occurring only once. The material sequenced was PBMCs or T cells enriched from blood (not recorded which). The receptors come from a man aged 40-49 years who had recovered from COVID-19. Each CDR3 is given with its conserved first and last residue. The D gene is left open where the match is weak. Clone size is given for some rows only: seen once, a few or many times, or a class if the clone is expanded.

V gene: TRBV27; clone size: -; D gene: -; J gene: TRBJ1-2; CDR3 length: 12; CDR3 protein: CASREGLEGYTF; CDR3 DNA: TGTGCCAGCAGAGAGGGACTCGAAGGCTACACCTTC
V gene: TRBV29-1; clone size: -; D gene: TRBD1; J gene: TRBJ1-5; CDR3 length: 15; CDR3 protein: CSAGGDSYSNQPQHF; CDR3 DNA: TGCAGCGCCGGCGGGGACAGCTATAGCAATCAGCCCCAGCATTTT
V gene: TRBV24-1; clone size: once; D gene: -; J gene: TRBJ2-1; CDR3 length: 13; CDR3 protein: CATCDVLSGEQFF; CDR3 DNA: TGTGCCACCTGTGATGTCCTCTCGGGTGAGCAGTTCTTC
V gene: TRBV2; clone size: -; D gene: -; J gene: TRBJ1-2; CDR3 length: 12; CDR3 protein: CASSGAATSYTF; CDR3 DNA: TGTGCCAGCAGTGGTGCCGCGACTTCTTACACCTTC
V gene: TRBV3-1/TRBV3-2; clone size: -; D gene: TRBD2; J gene: TRBJ2-7; CDR3 length: 16; CDR3 protein: CASSQAAGTRTYEQYF; CDR3 DNA: TGTGCCAGCAGCCAAGCCGCCGGGACTAGGACCTACGAGCAGTACTTC
V gene: TRBV15; clone size: many; D gene: TRBD1; J gene: TRBJ2-7; CDR3 length: 14; CDR3 protein: CATSPTGAGREQYF; CDR3 DNA: TGTGCCACCAGCCCCACAGGGGCTGGGCGCGAGCAGTACTTC
V gene: TRBV7-8; clone size: -; D gene: -; J gene: TRBJ2-7; CDR3 length: 12; CDR3 protein: CASSLSQYEQYF; CDR3 DNA: TGTGCCAGCAGCCTTTCCCAATACGAGCAGTACTTC
V gene: TRBV6-5; clone size: -; D gene: -; J gene: TRBJ1-4; CDR3 length: 12; CDR3 protein: CASSQGYEKLFF; CDR3 DNA: TGTGCCAGCAGCCAGGGCTATGAAAAACTGTTTTTT
V gene: TRBV25-1; clone size: -; D gene: -; J gene: TRBJ2-1; CDR3 length: 17; CDR3 protein: CASSEDETWSSYNEQFF; CDR3 DNA: TGTGCCAGCAGTGAAGATGAGACTTGGAGCTCCTACAATGAGCAGTTCTTC
V gene: TRBV30; clone size: -; D gene: -; J gene: TRBJ1-4; CDR3 length: 15; CDR3 protein: CAWSEKIHTNEKLFF; CDR3 DNA: TGTGCCTGGAGTGAAAAAATTCATACTAATGAAAAACTGTTTTTT
V gene: TRBV7-9; clone size: -; D gene: TRBD1; J gene: TRBJ1-1; CDR3 length: 16; CDR3 protein: CASSLVGTVRNTEAFF; CDR3 DNA: TGTGCCAGCAGCTTAGTAGGGACAGTGAGGAACACTGAAGCTTTCTTT
V gene: TRBV6-5; clone size: -; D gene: TRBD1; J gene: TRBJ1-1; CDR3 length: 15; CDR3 protein: CASSFLPGQGTEAFF; CDR3 DNA: TGTGCCAGCAGTTTCCTTCCGGGACAGGGCACTGAAGCTTTCTTT
V gene: TRBV6-1; clone size: -; D gene: TRBD1; J gene: TRBJ1-2; CDR3 length: 16; CDR3 protein: CASSGGTGASNYGYTF; CDR3 DNA: TGTGCCAGCAGTGGTGGGACAGGGGCGTCTAACTATGGCTACACCTTC
V gene: TRBV5-1; clone size: -; D gene: -; J gene: TRBJ1-4; CDR3 length: 13; CDR3 protein: CASSLGQDGKLFF; CDR3 DNA: TGCGCCAGCAGCTTGGGTCAGGATGGGAAACTGTTTTTT
V gene: TRBV10-3; clone size: -; D gene: TRBD1; J gene: TRBJ1-1; CDR3 length: 13; CDR3 protein: CAITRDRDTEAFF; CDR3 DNA: TGTGCCATCACAAGGGACAGAGACACTGAAGCTTTCTTT
V gene: TRBV6-5; clone size: -; D gene: TRBD1; J gene: TRBJ1-2; CDR3 length: 13; CDR3 protein: CASRTQGVNGYTF; CDR3 DNA: TGTGCCAGCAGGACACAGGGGGTAAATGGCTACACCTTC
V gene: TRBV9; clone size: -; D gene: -; J gene: TRBJ1-4; CDR3 length: 15; CDR3 protein: CASSTSQGLNEKLFF; CDR3 DNA: TGTGCCAGCAGCACCTCCCAGGGCCTAAATGAAAAACTGTTTTTT
V gene: TRBV6-2/TRBV6-3; clone size: -; D gene: TRBD1; J gene: TRBJ2-7; CDR3 length: 15; CDR3 protein: CASSTRDRDPYEQYF; CDR3 DNA: TGTGCCAGCAGTACCAGGGACAGGGATCCCTACGAGCAGTACTTC
V gene: TRBV5-4; clone size: -; D gene: TRBD2; J gene: TRBJ2-1; CDR3 length: 17; CDR3 protein: CASSLAGRGIAGNEQFF; CDR3 DNA: TGTGCCAGCAGCTTGGCCGGCCGGGGGATAGCGGGCAATGAGCAGTTCTTC
V gene: TRBV11-2; clone size: -; D gene: -; J gene: TRBJ2-1; CDR3 length: 15; CDR3 protein: CASSLGHSSYNEQFF; CDR3 DNA: TGTGCCAGCAGCTTGGGACACAGCTCCTACAATGAGCAGTTCTTC
V gene: TRBV7-3; clone size: few; D gene: TRBD1; J gene: TRBJ1-2; CDR3 length: 15; CDR3 protein: CASSLTGVTSYGYTF; CDR3 DNA: TGTGCCAGCAGCCTAACAGGGGTGACATCATATGGCTACACCTTC
V gene: TRBV25-1; clone size: -; D gene: TRBD2; J gene: TRBJ2-1; CDR3 length: 11; CDR3 protein: CASILGGEQFF; CDR3 DNA: TGTGCCAGCATATTGGGGGGGGAGCAGTTCTTC
V gene: TRBV7-3; clone size: -; D gene: -; J gene: TRBJ2-3; CDR3 length: 13; CDR3 protein: CASSLSPPDTQYF; CDR3 DNA: TGTGCCAGCAGCTTATCTCCCCCAGATACGCAGTATTTT
V gene: TRBV6-5; clone size: -; D gene: TRBD1; J gene: TRBJ1-4; CDR3 length: 14; CDR3 protein: CASSSTGGFGKLFF; CDR3 DNA: TGTGCCAGCAGCTCAACAGGGGGTTTTGGAAAACTGTTTTTT
V gene: TRBV14; clone size: -; D gene: -; J gene: TRBJ1-1; CDR3 length: 13; CDR3 protein: CASSPNMNTEAFF; CDR3 DNA: TGTGCCAGCAGTCCCAACATGAACACTGAAGCTTTCTTT
V gene: TRBV5-4; clone size: -; D gene: TRBD1; J gene: TRBJ2-5; CDR3 length: 15; CDR3 protein: CASSPDRERQETQYF; CDR3 DNA: TGTGCCAGCAGCCCGGACAGGGAGCGACAAGAGACCCAGTACTTC
V gene: TRBV6-5; clone size: -; D gene: TRBD2; J gene: TRBJ2-1; CDR3 length: 15; CDR3 protein: CASSQSRGRTNEQFF; CDR3 DNA: TGTGCCAGCAGCCAGTCGCGCGGGAGGACCAATGAGCAGTTCTTC
V gene: TRBV29-1; clone size: few; D gene: -; J gene: TRBJ1-1; CDR3 length: 15; CDR3 protein: CSVAPGWGSGTEAFF; CDR3 DNA: TGCAGCGTCGCTCCGGGTTGGGGATCGGGGACTGAAGCTTTCTTT
V gene: TRBV10-3; clone size: -; D gene: TRBD1; J gene: TRBJ2-7; CDR3 length: 18; CDR3 protein: CAISDLRSRGQGPYEQYF; CDR3 DNA: TGTGCCATCAGTGATTTACGGTCCCGAGGACAGGGTCCCTACGAGCAGTACTTC